Listed below are T cell receptor beta chains from one sample, sequenced in a study of beta chain features in type 1 diabetes. Clones were read by immunoSEQ multiplex PCR, and TCRdb kept only the in-frame ones, dropping some. The sample has under 250,000 clones, 12% to 15% seen once. Source material: naive CD4+ T cells from blood. These receptors all come from a woman aged 40 to 49 in good health. The CDR3 runs from the conserved cysteine through the conserved F or W. A D gene is named only where the DNA matches it firmly. Part of the rows lack a size; the others show once, few, many or a class for expanded clones.

v_call	cdr3_length	d_call	j_call	clone_size	cdr3_nt	cdr3_aa
TRBV9	14	NA	TRBJ2-5	few	TGTGCCAGCAGCTTATACCCGGTCCAAGAGACCCAGTACTTC	CASSLYPVQETQYF
TRBV10-3	14	NA	TRBJ2-6	many	TGTGCCACGCTGGTTAGCTCTGGGGCCAACGTCCTGACTTTC	CATLVSSGANVLTF
TRBV6-1	16	NA	TRBJ1-5	few	TGTGCCAGCAGTGAAACAGGGCGGAGTAGCAATCAGCCCCAGCATTTT	CASSETGRSSNQPQHF
TRBV21-1	16	NA	TRBJ1-6	few	TGTGCCAGCCGCACGGGACAGAGCTCCTATAATTCACCCCTCCACTTT	CASRTGQSSYNSPLHF
TRBV6-5	14	TRBD1	TRBJ2-7	NA	TGTGCCACCTCCGGGACAGGGAGCTCCTACGAGCAGTACTTC	CATSGTGSSYEQYF
TRBV4-1	13	NA	TRBJ1-5	NA	TGCGCCAGCAGCCGTGGGGCGGATCAGCCCCAGCATTTT	CASSRGADQPQHF
TRBV28	14	NA	TRBJ1-2	NA	TGTGCCAGCACTCTAAACGGACTATTCTATGGCTACACCTTC	CASTLNGLFYGYTF
TRBV18	15	TRBD1	TRBJ2-1	few	TGTGCCAGCTCACGGCCGGGACAGGGGTACAATGAGCAGTTCTTC	CASSRPGQGYNEQFF
TRBV12-5	13	NA	TRBJ2-3	few	TGTGCTAGTGGTTGGAGTTACACAGATACGCAGTATTTT	CASGWSYTDTQYF
TRBV7-6	15	TRBD2	TRBJ2-3	NA	TGTGCCAGCAGCTCCGCGGGGGGCGGCACAGATACGCAGTATTTT	CASSSAGGGTDTQYF
TRBV12-5	16	TRBD1	TRBJ2-7	NA	TGTGCTAGTGGTTTGGTACTATCGCCAGGGGGTCAGGAGCAGTACTTC	CASGLVLSPGGQEQYF
TRBV9	16	TRBD2	TRBJ2-5	NA	TGTGCCAGCAGTCTCACCGGGACTAGCGGAGGGGAGACCCAGTACTTC	CASSLTGTSGGETQYF
TRBV5-1	15	TRBD2	TRBJ2-5	few	TGCGCCAGCTCCTCTCGGGCGGGGGGGCAAGAGACCCAGTACTTC	CASSSRAGGQETQYF
TRBV25-1	14	TRBD2	TRBJ2-7	few	TGTGCCAGCAGTGGTCGACTAGCGGGTAACGAGCAGTACTTC	CASSGRLAGNEQYF
TRBV29-1	13	TRBD1	TRBJ1-4	few	TGCAGCGCTAACAGGGGAACTAATGAAAAACTGTTTTTT	CSANRGTNEKLFF
TRBV7-2	16	TRBD1	TRBJ2-7	few	TGTGCCAGCAGCTTAAGCCCCGGGACAGGGAAATACGAGCAGTACTTC	CASSLSPGTGKYEQYF
TRBV7-4	14	TRBD2	TRBJ2-5	NA	TGTGCCAGCAGCCCTCGGACTAGCCGGGAGACCCAGTACTTC	CASSPRTSRETQYF
TRBV6-1	14	TRBD1	TRBJ2-7	NA	TGTGCCAGCATTGGGACAGCCAGCTCCTACGAGCAGTACTTC	CASIGTASSYEQYF
TRBV6-5	11	NA	TRBJ2-7	NA	TGTGCCAGCAGCGGGTCCTACGAGCAGTACTTC	CASSGSYEQYF
TRBV18	14	NA	TRBJ1-5	few	TGTGCCAGCTCACCAGCGCCGTCTGGTCAGCCCCAGCATTTT	CASSPAPSGQPQHF
TRBV20-1	11	NA	TRBJ1-1	NA	TGCAGTGCTAATCAGGGGCATGGAGCTTTCTTT	CSANQGHGAFF
TRBV21-1	16	NA	TRBJ2-1	NA	TGTGCCAGCAGCAAATTCGACGGACAGGGGGGCAATGAGCAGTTCTTC	CASSKFDGQGGNEQFF
TRBV9	13	NA	TRBJ1-1	NA	TGTGCCAGCAGCCACAGCGGGAACACTGAAGCTTTCTTT	CASSHSGNTEAFF
TRBV6-1	15	TRBD1	TRBJ1-2	few	TGTGCCAGCAGTGAGAACAGGGGCCATAACTATGGCTACACCTTC	CASSENRGHNYGYTF
TRBV7-9	17	TRBD2	TRBJ2-1	few	TGTGCCAGCAGCTTAGCGGGTCTAGCGGGGGGCTACAATGAGCAGTTCTTC	CASSLAGLAGGYNEQFF
TRBV19	14	NA	TRBJ1-3	NA	TGTGCCAGCGAGACAGTAGGCTCTGGAAACACCATATATTTT	CASETVGSGNTIYF
TRBV19	15	NA	TRBJ1-5	once	TGTGCCAGCGCCGGGGGAGCCTTTAGCAATCAGCCCCAGCATTTT	CASAGGAFSNQPQHF
TRBV19	16	NA	TRBJ2-1	NA	TGTGCCAGTAGTCTGGACAGTACCTTTGGTTACAATGAGCAGTTCTTC	CASSLDSTFGYNEQFF
TRBV19	13	NA	TRBJ1-5	NA	TGTGCCAGTAGTAGGGCAGACAATCAGCCCCAGCATTTT	CASSRADNQPQHF
TRBV1	16	NA	TRBJ2-7	NA	TGCACCAGCAGCCAAGAAGCCGGGACAGGGGCCTACGAGCAGTACTTC	CTSSQEAGTGAYEQYF
TRBV29-1	15	NA	TRBJ1-2	NA	TGCAGCGTCTCGGGGTCGGTTTGGGAAATCGGAGGCTACACCTTC	CSVSGSVWEIGGYTF
TRBV7-9	14	TRBD2	TRBJ2-7	many	TGTGCCAGCAGCTCGAGCGGGGGGCTGGAGGAGCAGTACTTC	CASSSSGGLEEQYF
TRBV18	16	NA	TRBJ2-1	NA	TGTGCCAGCTCACCACCGTTCCAGGGTTCCTACAATGAGCAGTTCTTC	CASSPPFQGSYNEQFF
TRBV7-6	14	NA	TRBJ2-3	few	TGTGCCAGCAGCTTAGTTCGGAGCACAGATACGCAGTATTTT	CASSLVRSTDTQYF
TRBV15	15	TRBD1	TRBJ1-2	NA	TGTGCCACCAGTATGGGACAGGGGGTTAACTATGGCTACACCTTC	CATSMGQGVNYGYTF
TRBV18	16	NA	TRBJ1-1	few	TGTGCCAGCTCATTCAAACAGGTAACCTTGGGCACTGAAGCTTTCTTT	CASSFKQVTLGTEAFF
TRBV2	14	TRBD1	TRBJ1-5	few	TGTGCCACCGATTTCGGGACAGAAAATCAGCCCCAGCATTTT	CATDFGTENQPQHF
TRBV9	14	TRBD1	TRBJ2-3	few	TGTGCCAGCAGCGCCCGGACAGGGGCAGATACGCAGTATTTT	CASSARTGADTQYF
TRBV18	12	NA	TRBJ1-5	few	TGTGCCAGCTCACCGGCGGGGGAGCCCCAGCATTTT	CASSPAGEPQHF
TRBV19	13	NA	TRBJ1-1	NA	TGTGCCAGTAGTATAGATCGGGACACTGAAGCTTTCTTT	CASSIDRDTEAFF
TRBV9	14	NA	TRBJ2-5	few	TGTGCCAGCAGCTTCGGGACTCTAAAAGAGACCCAGTACTTC	CASSFGTLKETQYF
TRBV13	17	NA	TRBJ1-4	NA	TGTGCCAGCAGCTTAGGGGGGCCTGGGAGGACTAATGAAAAACTGTTTTTT	CASSLGGPGRTNEKLFF
TRBV5-1	16	TRBD1	TRBJ2-5	few	TGCGCCAGCAAGCAAAACTGGGACAGGGCGGCGGAGACCCAGTACTTC	CASKQNWDRAAETQYF
TRBV7-9	15	TRBD1	TRBJ1-1	few	TGTGCCAGCAGCGCACGGGACAGGGGGCGATCTGAAGCTTTCTTT	CASSARDRGRSEAFF
TRBV2	17	NA	TRBJ1-6	few	TGTGCCAGCAGTGAAGCGCTTACAGGATTTTGGAATTCACCCCTCCACTTT	CASSEALTGFWNSPLHF
TRBV2	14	TRBD1	TRBJ1-2	few	TGTGCCAGCAAGAACCCCGGGACAGCCTATGGCTACACCTTC	CASKNPGTAYGYTF
TRBV4-3	17	NA	TRBJ1-6	NA	TGCGCCAGCAGCCCAGGAGGCGGGACGAGAGTCAATTCACCCCTCCACTTT	CASSPGGGTRVNSPLHF
TRBV11-2	18	TRBD2	TRBJ2-3	NA	TGTGCCAGCAGCTACCTTAGACTAGCGGGGGGGGACACAGATACGCAGTATTTT	CASSYLRLAGGDTDTQYF
TRBV7-9	13	NA	TRBJ2-5	few	TGTGCCAGCAGTCTCCGGACACAAGAGACCCAGTACTTC	CASSLRTQETQYF
TRBV5-4	15	NA	TRBJ1-2	NA	TGTGCCAGCAGCCTAGGACCGACAGAGATCTATGGCTACACCTTC	CASSLGPTEIYGYTF
TRBV2	15	TRBD1	TRBJ2-3	NA	TGTGCCAGCAGTGAGGGACAGGGTTTCACAGATACGCAGTATTTT	CASSEGQGFTDTQYF
TRBV18	14	NA	TRBJ1-2	NA	TGTGCCAGCTCGGTCCGGGACACCGTTTCCGAAGACACCTTC	CASSVRDTVSEDTF